Only one count was recorded for the clone carrying this TCR beta chain. Original processing methods: Estimates of nucleated cell counts were drawn from the amplification of reference gene primers. Libraries were prepared by immunoSEQ multiplex PCR; TCRdb keeps only in-frame clonotypes and omits some of them. D and trimming come from the DNA, and the V and J calls and clone size come from that table. The sample includes about 250,000 clones, roughly 80% of them seen just once. Germline CDR1 reads SGHTA; CDR2 reads FQGNSA. The CDR3 length is 16 residues. Trimming removed 6 bases from V and 5 bases from J; junction bases left unmatched: 9. The data stem from a study of blood T cell repertoires in COVID-19. Study context: Specimens from acute and convalescent COVID-19 originated in the United States, Italy and Spain. PBMCs, B-cell-depleted T cells, or T cells were the source of the cDNA or gDNA that made up the material.

V gene TRBV7-2 combines with J gene TRBJ2-1; 11 bases map to TRBD2. This sequence was found in a woman aged 80 or over with acute or convalescent COVID-19. Input material: peripheral blood. Here the CDR3 reads CASSFPSGGSNNEQFF. The CDR3 bases are TGTGCCAGCAGTTTTCCTAGCGGGGGGAGCAACAATGAGCAGTTCTTC.